This T cell receptor beta chain was obtained from a study of vaccination and CD4 T cells after COVID-19. Study context: Timing of post-vaccine sample collection was a median around 75 days after dose two, with a range of 14 to 241. Overlapping SARS-CoV-2, HCoV-NL63, HCoV-OC43 and HCoV-229E spike peptides were used to stimulate cells.

By proportion, this clonotype is medium-sized. The antigen remains undetermined. Sample treatment: roughly ten-day PBMC culture with coronavirus spike peptide pools or control peptides (ViraFEST assay). During the years 2011-2018, before the COVID-19 pandemic, the unexposed donor's CD4+ T cells were collected. The assay that was used to sequence DNA from cultured CD4+ T cells was the Oncomine TCR Beta short-read assay. Cultured CD4+ T cells were the source of extracted genomic DNA. TCRdb reanalysed the PCR reads using MiXCR and keeps one entry per CDR3 protein. The sample contains 10,000 or so distinct CDR3 sequences, 30% of which appear only once. From germline, CDR1 is DFQATT and CDR2 SNEGSKA (reference sequence). This CDR3 contains 14 residues. V lost 2 bases and J lost 5, with 15 bases in between.

V usage is TRBV20-1 and J usage is TRBJ2-5; D remains ambiguous. This clonotype was sampled from a human donor in good health. The sequencing sample was made of CD4+ T cells from blood, cultured in vitro. In DNA form, the CDR3 reads TGCAGTGCTAGACGCCAGTCCAGTTATGAGACCCAGTACTTC. This translates into CSARRQSSYETQYF.